The rows below give T cell receptor beta chains drawn from one sample of a study of T cell responses to AZD1222 COVID-19 vaccine. Sequencing used immunoSEQ multiplex PCR; TCRdb keeps in-frame clones, though not all of them. The sample records roughly 200,000 clones, 80% to 95% being singletons. The sample here was peripheral blood, taken 28 days after the second AZD1222 dose. The receptors originated from an adult who received the AZD1222 COVID-19 vaccine. CDR3s include the opening cysteine and the closing phenylalanine or tryptophan. The D gene is left open where the match is weak. Expanded clones get a size class; other rows say once, few or many, or leave the size out.

J	V	size	D	DNA	CDR3
TRBJ1-1	TRBV24-1	once	NA	TGTGCCACCAGTGAGTATTCGAACACTGAAGCTTTCTTT	CATSEYSNTEAFF
TRBJ2-2	TRBV2	once	NA	TGTGCCAGCATGACCGCACGTTACACCGGGGAGCTGTTTTTT	CASMTARYTGELFF
TRBJ2-2	TRBV30	NA	NA	TGTGCCTGGAGTCCCCTTAATCCAGGGGCTAACACCGGGGAGCTGTTTTTT	CAWSPLNPGANTGELFF
TRBJ1-1	TRBV9	once	NA	TGTGCCAGCAGCGTAGCCCCGGGGAACACTGAAGCTTTCTTT	CASSVAPGNTEAFF
TRBJ2-7	TRBV28	medium-sized	NA	TGTGCCAGCAGTGACCTAGGGTACGAGCAGTACTTC	CASSDLGYEQYF
TRBJ1-5	TRBV6-2/TRBV6-3	NA	NA	TGTGCCAGCAGTTACGTGGGGTTTCAGCCCCAGCATTTT	CASSYVGFQPQHF
TRBJ1-1	TRBV5-1	NA	NA	TGCGCCAGCAGCGAATCAGGGAATACTGAAGCTTTCTTT	CASSESGNTEAFF
TRBJ2-5	TRBV9	NA	NA	TGTGCCAGCAGCGTAGGTTCAGGGCACCAAGAGACCCAGTACTTC	CASSVGSGHQETQYF
TRBJ2-7	TRBV29-1	NA	TRBD1	TGCAGCGCCCTCGTTGCCGACAGGGGGCACCACGAGCAGTACTTC	CSALVADRGHHEQYF
TRBJ1-1	TRBV7-2	NA	NA	TGTGCCAGCAGCTCAAGATCGGGGCTTAAGGCTTTCTTT	CASSSRSGLKAFF
TRBJ2-1	TRBV5-4	NA	NA	TGTGCCAGCAGTTTCAAGGGGGGGAATGAGCAGTTCTTC	CASSFKGGNEQFF
TRBJ2-1	TRBV7-6	NA	TRBD1	TGTGCCAGCAGCTTCGGGACAGGGACTTACAATGAGCAGTTCTTC	CASSFGTGTYNEQFF
TRBJ1-2	TRBV19	once	TRBD1	TGTGCCAGTAGTATAGTCTGGGGACAGACAGCTAACTATGGCTACACCTTC	CASSIVWGQTANYGYTF
TRBJ2-4	TRBV5-4	NA	NA	TGTGCCAGCAGCTTGGCGGCCAGGGGAAGTGGGGCCAAAAACATTCAGTACTTC	CASSLAARGSGAKNIQYF
TRBJ2-1	TRBV28	NA	TRBD2	TGTGCCAGCAGTTTAATGGGGAGGGTCAATGAGCAGTTCTTC	CASSLMGRVNEQFF
TRBJ2-2	TRBV28	NA	TRBD1	TGTGCCAGCAGTTTAGAAGGACAGGGGGCTTACGGGGAGCTGTTTTTT	CASSLEGQGAYGELFF
TRBJ2-7	TRBV6-2/TRBV6-3	NA	NA	TGTGCCAGCAGCCCAGGGAGTATCCAGTACTTC	CASSPGSIQYF
TRBJ2-6	TRBV4-1	NA	NA	TGCGCCAGCAGCCAAGGGACGATTTTAGGCTCTGGGGCCAACGTCCTGACTTTC	CASSQGTILGSGANVLTF
TRBJ1-5	TRBV3-1/TRBV3-2	few	NA	TGTGCCAGCAGCCATTCGGGGGCGAGGCAGCCCCAGCATTTT	CASSHSGARQPQHF
TRBJ1-2	TRBV28	NA	NA	TGTGCCACCGCGGGGCAGGGTTATGGCTACACCTTC	CATAGQGYGYTF
TRBJ2-2	TRBV19	few	NA	TGTGCCAGTAGCCCCGGGACCTACACCGGGGAGCTGTTTTTT	CASSPGTYTGELFF
TRBJ2-3	TRBV15	NA	NA	TGTGCCACCAGCAGGTCCCGGACAGCTACAGATACGCAGTATTTT	CATSRSRTATDTQYF
TRBJ2-1	TRBV4-2	NA	NA	TGTGCCAGCAGCGCCCCCCAGTCCTACAATGAGCAGTTCTTC	CASSAPQSYNEQFF
TRBJ1-1	TRBV28	NA	NA	TGTGCCAGCAGTTTATGGGGGACGGGGAACACTGAAGCTTTCTTT	CASSLWGTGNTEAFF
TRBJ2-4	TRBV4-1	NA	TRBD2	TGCGCCAGCAGCCAGGGGGGGATCTTGGAGGCCAAAAACATTCAGTACTTC	CASSQGGILEAKNIQYF
TRBJ1-5	TRBV28	once	NA	TGTGCCAGCTACGACAGGTATCAGCCCCAGCATTTT	CASYDRYQPQHF
TRBJ2-3	TRBV7-2	NA	NA	TGTGCCAGCAGCTTAATGTTGGCAGATACGCAGTATTTT	CASSLMLADTQYF
TRBJ1-5	TRBV4-1	NA	NA	TGCGCCAGCAGCCACGTACAGGGAGGCAATCAGCCCCAGCATTTT	CASSHVQGGNQPQHF
TRBJ1-2	TRBV7-2	NA	TRBD1	TGTGCCAGCAGCCTAACATTGACAGGGTTTCTTGGCTACACCTTC	CASSLTLTGFLGYTF
TRBJ1-2	TRBV3-1/TRBV3-2	NA	NA	TGTGCCAGCAGCCAAGAGTTCAGGAACTATGGCTACACCTTC	CASSQEFRNYGYTF
TRBJ1-1	TRBV5-4	NA	NA	TGTGCCAGCAGCTTCCGACAGATGACTGAAGCTTTCTTT	CASSFRQMTEAFF
TRBJ1-1	TRBV5-1	once	TRBD1	TGCGCCAGCAGCCTTAGGACAGGGGGGAACACTGAAGCTTTCTTT	CASSLRTGGNTEAFF
TRBJ2-7	TRBV3-1/TRBV3-2	NA	NA	TGTGCCAGCAGCCATACACCCCTTGCAGGGTCCGAGCAGTACTTC	CASSHTPLAGSEQYF
TRBJ1-4	TRBV6-5	NA	NA	TGTGCCAGCAGTTCGACAGCAAGTAATGAAAAACTGTTTTTT	CASSSTASNEKLFF
TRBJ2-7	TRBV27	NA	NA	TGTGCCAGCACCCAAAGCTCCTACGAGCAGTACTTC	CASTQSSYEQYF
TRBJ2-5	TRBV11-3	NA	NA	TGTGCCAGCAGCTTAGGAGGGACCCTCGAGGAGACCCAGTACTTC	CASSLGGTLEETQYF
TRBJ2-5	TRBV29-1	once	NA	TGCAGCGTTGATCGGGACTTACTCGTTCAAGAGACCCAGTACTTC	CSVDRDLLVQETQYF
TRBJ2-7	TRBV7-9	NA	NA	TGTGCCAGCAGCCCAGGGGGGGGATACGAGCAGTACTTC	CASSPGGGYEQYF